The clone carrying this T cell receptor beta chain was recorded a few times. As yet, its antigen is unknown. These data are taken from a study of beta chain features in type 1 diabetes. The study, taken as a whole, reports: It was among patients, rather than healthy donors, that naive, central memory and Treg TCRB repertoires appeared more similar. For Type 1 diabetes patients, all four CD4+ subsets carried TCRB CDR3s that were moderately but significantly shorter. Whatever favoring of shorter templates PCR might show would apply equally to patients and controls.

CD4+ naive, central memory, regulatory and stem cell-like memory cells were sorted via CD45RO/CCR7/CD25/CD127/CD95/CD27. The study reverse transcribed the entire isolated RNA, so it sequenced expressed TCRB transcripts. Profiling relied on immunoSEQ multiplex PCR, and the TCRdb table lists in-frame clones only, not all of them. The sample has some 120,000 clones, 17% seen once. The CDR3 is 15 amino acids. V shed 4 bases and J 5 bases; nucleotides not matched to a gene: 7. The sequence was collected from a man aged 18 to 29 with type 1 diabetes. The material sequenced was central memory CD4+ T cells from blood. The genes are TRBV23-1 and TRBJ2-5; 10 bases map to TRBD2. TRBV23-1 has ORF status, its function being uncertain. CDR3 protein: CASSPLAGEEETQYF. The CDR3 DNA reads as TGCGCCAGCAGTCCCCTAGCGGGAGAAGAGGAGACCCAGTACTTC.